These T cell receptor beta chains were read from a single sample in a study of T-cell memory formation after mild COVID-19. TCRdb re-analysed the 5' RACE reads in MiXCR, keeping a single row per CDR3 protein. The sample has 350,000 or so distinct CDR3 sequences, 20% to 25% seen once; the top ten hold around 20%. Specimen: PBMCs or a T cell subset sorted from them (not recorded which). All receptors come from a young man who had mild COVID-19 (a few samples of this study predate the infection). Cell type and time point are not known. Both conserved end residues are part of each CDR3. A D gene is named only where the DNA matches it firmly. Part of the rows lack a size; the others show once, few, many or a class for expanded clones.

CDR3 protein: CASSLSGGTNSYEQYF
CDR3 DNA: TGTGCCAGCAGCCTGAGCGGGGGGACCAACTCCTACGAGCAGTACTTC
D gene: TRBD2
clone size: -
CDR3 length: 16
J gene: TRBJ2-7
V gene: TRBV3-1

CDR3 protein: CASTRTSSDTQYF
CDR3 DNA: TGTGCCAGCACCAGGACTAGCTCGGATACGCAGTATTTT
D gene: TRBD2
clone size: -
CDR3 length: 13
J gene: TRBJ2-3
V gene: TRBV6-5

CDR3 protein: CASSTQPVQEETQYF
CDR3 DNA: TGCGCCAGCAGCACACAGCCTGTACAGGAGGAGACCCAGTACTTC
D gene: -
clone size: few
CDR3 length: 15
J gene: TRBJ2-5
V gene: TRBV5-1

CDR3 protein: CASSFPTGYEETQYF
CDR3 DNA: TGTGCCAGCAGTTTCCCCACAGGGTATGAAGAGACCCAGTACTTC
D gene: -
clone size: many
CDR3 length: 15
J gene: TRBJ2-5
V gene: TRBV28

CDR3 protein: CASSASIGVTGELFF
CDR3 DNA: TGTGCCAGCAGTGCCTCGATAGGGGTCACCGGGGAGCTGTTTTTT
D gene: -
clone size: many
CDR3 length: 15
J gene: TRBJ2-2
V gene: TRBV12-3/TRBV12-4

CDR3 protein: CSAREGTGLETQYF
CDR3 DNA: TGCAGTGCTAGAGAGGGAACGGGGTTGGAGACCCAGTACTTC
D gene: -
clone size: -
CDR3 length: 14
J gene: TRBJ2-5
V gene: TRBV20-1

CDR3 protein: CASIQVGPSGGWEDTQYF
CDR3 DNA: TGCGCCAGCATCCAAGTGGGGCCTAGCGGGGGTTGGGAAGATACGCAGTATTTT
D gene: TRBD2
clone size: -
CDR3 length: 18
J gene: TRBJ2-3
V gene: TRBV4-1

CDR3 protein: CASIVGKTGFPSPLHF
CDR3 DNA: TGTGCCAGCATCGTAGGAAAAACCGGCTTCCCCTCACCCCTCCACTTT
D gene: -
clone size: -
CDR3 length: 16
J gene: TRBJ1-6
V gene: TRBV9

CDR3 protein: CASSLRPPNEQYF
CDR3 DNA: TGTGCCAGCAGCTTACGTCCCCCAAACGAGCAGTACTTC
D gene: -
clone size: -
CDR3 length: 13
J gene: TRBJ2-7
V gene: TRBV7-9

CDR3 protein: CASSLSQTYEQYF
CDR3 DNA: TGTGCCAGCAGCTTGTCCCAGACCTACGAGCAGTACTTC
D gene: -
clone size: -
CDR3 length: 13
J gene: TRBJ2-7
V gene: TRBV5-4

CDR3 protein: CASSGGTDSLDTF
CDR3 DNA: TGCGCCAGCAGCGGAGGGACAGACAGCCTTGACACCTTC
D gene: TRBD1
clone size: few
CDR3 length: 13
J gene: TRBJ1-2
V gene: TRBV5-1

CDR3 protein: CASSHFQGGDHYNSPLHF
CDR3 DNA: TGTGCCAGCAGCCACTTCCAGGGGGGCGACCATTATAATTCACCCCTCCACTTT
D gene: TRBD1
clone size: -
CDR3 length: 18
J gene: TRBJ1-6
V gene: TRBV4-2

CDR3 protein: CASGEDQETQYF
CDR3 DNA: TGTGCCAGCGGTGAAGACCAAGAGACCCAGTACTTC
D gene: -
clone size: -
CDR3 length: 12
J gene: TRBJ2-5
V gene: TRBV12-3/TRBV12-4

CDR3 protein: CASSYVRGAGGYTF
CDR3 DNA: TGTGCCAGCAGTTACGTTCGGGGGGCAGGTGGCTACACCTTC
D gene: -
clone size: -
CDR3 length: 14
J gene: TRBJ1-2
V gene: TRBV6-5

CDR3 protein: CASLDRGVGTDTQYF
CDR3 DNA: TGCGCCAGCCTGGACAGGGGAGTAGGGACAGATACGCAGTATTTT
D gene: TRBD1
clone size: -
CDR3 length: 15
J gene: TRBJ2-3
V gene: TRBV10-2

CDR3 protein: CASSGLLVSDEQFF
CDR3 DNA: TGTGCCAGCAGTGGCTTACTAGTATCGGATGAGCAGTTCTTC
D gene: -
clone size: -
CDR3 length: 14
J gene: TRBJ2-1
V gene: TRBV6-5

CDR3 protein: CASSLAQGYQETQYF
CDR3 DNA: TGTGCCAGCAGCCTCGCACAGGGGTACCAAGAGACCCAGTACTTC
D gene: TRBD1
clone size: -
CDR3 length: 15
J gene: TRBJ2-5
V gene: TRBV5-6

CDR3 protein: CASSLARGVEGAYGYTF
CDR3 DNA: TGTGCCAGCAGCTTAGCGAGGGGGGTGGAGGGGGCCTATGGCTACACCTTC
D gene: TRBD1
clone size: once
CDR3 length: 17
J gene: TRBJ1-2
V gene: TRBV7-2

CDR3 protein: CASGRGTNYGYTF
CDR3 DNA: TGTGCCAGCGGCAGGGGAACCAACTATGGCTACACCTTC
D gene: -
clone size: -
CDR3 length: 13
J gene: TRBJ1-2
V gene: TRBV6-5

CDR3 protein: CASSLGLAGTYEQYF
CDR3 DNA: TGTGCCAGCAGTTTGGGACTAGCGGGGACCTACGAGCAGTACTTC
D gene: TRBD2
clone size: many
CDR3 length: 15
J gene: TRBJ2-7
V gene: TRBV12-3/TRBV12-4

CDR3 protein: CASSPGQGGTGELFF
CDR3 DNA: TGTGCCAGCAGCCCCGGACAGGGTGGAACCGGGGAGCTGTTTTTT
D gene: TRBD1
clone size: -
CDR3 length: 15
J gene: TRBJ2-2
V gene: TRBV7-6

CDR3 protein: CASSYTLTSGGAAETQYF
CDR3 DNA: TGTGCCAGCAGTTACACCCTAACTAGCGGGGGGGCCGCGGAGACCCAGTACTTC
D gene: TRBD2
clone size: few
CDR3 length: 18
J gene: TRBJ2-5
V gene: TRBV6-6

CDR3 protein: CSARDPRGGKNIQYF
CDR3 DNA: TGCAGTGCTAGAGATCCCCGGGGAGGCAAAAACATTCAGTACTTC
D gene: -
clone size: few
CDR3 length: 15
J gene: TRBJ2-4
V gene: TRBV20-1

CDR3 protein: CASRDRGTYGYTF
CDR3 DNA: TGTGCCAGCCGGGACAGGGGAACCTATGGCTACACCTTC
D gene: TRBD1
clone size: few
CDR3 length: 13
J gene: TRBJ1-2
V gene: TRBV12-3/TRBV12-4

CDR3 protein: CASSQVATDVLYF
CDR3 DNA: TGCGCCAGCAGCCAAGTTGCGACGGACGTTCTGTACTTC
D gene: -
clone size: few
CDR3 length: 13
J gene: TRBJ2-5
V gene: TRBV4-1

CDR3 protein: CASRRQGGEKLFF
CDR3 DNA: TGTGCCAGCAGACGACAGGGGGGTGAAAAACTGTTTTTT
D gene: TRBD1
clone size: few
CDR3 length: 13
J gene: TRBJ1-4
V gene: TRBV25-1

CDR3 protein: CASSFGRGDTQYF
CDR3 DNA: TGTGCTAGCAGCTTTGGGCGCGGAGATACGCAGTATTTT
D gene: -
clone size: -
CDR3 length: 13
J gene: TRBJ2-3
V gene: TRBV7-7

CDR3 protein: CASSSSGGASEQFF
CDR3 DNA: TGTGCCAGCAGCTCTAGCGGGGGGGCGAGTGAGCAGTTCTTC
D gene: TRBD2
clone size: -
CDR3 length: 14
J gene: TRBJ2-1
V gene: TRBV7-3

CDR3 protein: CAISESEGGEQYF
CDR3 DNA: TGTGCCATCAGTGAGTCCGAGGGCGGCGAGCAGTACTTC
D gene: -
clone size: few
CDR3 length: 13
J gene: TRBJ2-7
V gene: TRBV10-3

CDR3 protein: CATSSMKGLAKNIQYF
CDR3 DNA: TGTGCCACCAGCAGTATGAAGGGTTTAGCCAAAAACATTCAGTACTTC
D gene: -
clone size: once
CDR3 length: 16
J gene: TRBJ2-4
V gene: TRBV15

CDR3 protein: CASSPTRGLADPDTQYF
CDR3 DNA: TGTGCCAGCAGTCCTACCAGAGGGCTAGCGGACCCAGATACGCAGTATTTT
D gene: TRBD2
clone size: few
CDR3 length: 17
J gene: TRBJ2-3
V gene: TRBV12-3/TRBV12-4

CDR3 protein: CSVAQDYAGTDTQYF
CDR3 DNA: TGCAGCGTTGCTCAGGACTACGCGGGAACAGATACGCAGTATTTT
D gene: -
clone size: -
CDR3 length: 15
J gene: TRBJ2-3
V gene: TRBV29-1

CDR3 protein: CASSFTSRNTEAFF
CDR3 DNA: TGTGCCAGCAGTTTCACGTCCCGGAACACTGAAGCTTTCTTT
D gene: -
clone size: -
CDR3 length: 14
J gene: TRBJ1-1
V gene: TRBV12-3/TRBV12-4

CDR3 protein: CASSLLAWLAGNTDTQYF
CDR3 DNA: TGTGCCAGCAGCTTGTTGGCTTGGCTAGCGGGGAACACAGATACGCAGTATTTT
D gene: TRBD2
clone size: few
CDR3 length: 18
J gene: TRBJ2-3
V gene: TRBV7-9

CDR3 protein: CASSLFETRNTEAFF
CDR3 DNA: TGTGCCAGCAGCTTATTCGAGACGAGGAACACTGAAGCTTTCTTT
D gene: -
clone size: many
CDR3 length: 15
J gene: TRBJ1-1
V gene: TRBV7-6

CDR3 protein: CASSLSGRSQPQHF
CDR3 DNA: TGTGCCAGCAGCTTGTCGGGGCGTAGTCAGCCCCAGCATTTT
D gene: -
clone size: -
CDR3 length: 14
J gene: TRBJ1-5
V gene: TRBV7-6

CDR3 protein: CASTQGADTEAFF
CDR3 DNA: TGCGCCAGCACGCAGGGTGCGGACACTGAAGCTTTCTTT
D gene: -
clone size: few
CDR3 length: 13
J gene: TRBJ1-1
V gene: TRBV5-1

CDR3 protein: CASSQGDNEQFF
CDR3 DNA: TGTGCCAGCAGCCAAGGGGACAATGAGCAGTTCTTC
D gene: -
clone size: -
CDR3 length: 12
J gene: TRBJ2-1
V gene: TRBV4-2

CDR3 protein: CASSFGETEAFF
CDR3 DNA: TGTGCCAGCAGTTTTGGGGAGACTGAAGCTTTCTTT
D gene: -
clone size: -
CDR3 length: 12
J gene: TRBJ1-1
V gene: TRBV12-3/TRBV12-4

CDR3 protein: CSVGEGGGYGYTF
CDR3 DNA: TGCAGCGTTGGAGAAGGGGGCGGCTATGGCTACACCTTC
D gene: TRBD1
clone size: few
CDR3 length: 13
J gene: TRBJ1-2
V gene: TRBV29-1

CDR3 protein: CATSGRGSEQYF
CDR3 DNA: TGTGCCACCAGTGGGAGAGGGTCCGAGCAGTACTTC
D gene: -
clone size: -
CDR3 length: 12
J gene: TRBJ2-7
V gene: TRBV24-1

CDR3 protein: CASSIPPGQQAFF
CDR3 DNA: TGTGCCAGCAGTATCCCGCCGGGACAGCAAGCTTTCTTT
D gene: TRBD1
clone size: few
CDR3 length: 13
J gene: TRBJ1-1
V gene: TRBV6-5

CDR3 protein: CASSLWTGVKTQYF
CDR3 DNA: TGTGCCAGCAGCCTGTGGACAGGGGTAAAGACCCAGTACTTC
D gene: TRBD1
clone size: -
CDR3 length: 14
J gene: TRBJ2-5
V gene: TRBV13

CDR3 protein: CASSGGGGDIQYF
CDR3 DNA: TGTGCCAGCAGTGGCGGGGGAGGGGACATTCAGTACTTC
D gene: TRBD2
clone size: once
CDR3 length: 13
J gene: TRBJ2-4
V gene: TRBV6-5

CDR3 protein: CASSYLAGARTGELFF
CDR3 DNA: TGTGCCAGCAGTTACTTAGCGGGGGCCCGCACCGGGGAGCTGTTTTTT
D gene: TRBD2
clone size: -
CDR3 length: 16
J gene: TRBJ2-2
V gene: TRBV6-6

CDR3 protein: CASSLRRGLVQEQFF
CDR3 DNA: TGCGCCAGCAGCTTGAGGCGGGGATTGGTTCAGGAGCAGTTCTTC
D gene: -
clone size: few
CDR3 length: 15
J gene: TRBJ2-1
V gene: TRBV5-1

CDR3 protein: CASSVIPGHSYEQFF
CDR3 DNA: TGTGCCAGCAGTGTGATACCGGGACACTCCTATGAGCAGTTCTTC
D gene: -
clone size: -
CDR3 length: 15
J gene: TRBJ2-1
V gene: TRBV12-3/TRBV12-4

CDR3 protein: CASSQGGGGEQYF
CDR3 DNA: TGTGCCAGCTCACAAGGAGGGGGTGGAGAGCAGTACTTC
D gene: -
clone size: -
CDR3 length: 13
J gene: TRBJ2-7
V gene: TRBV18

CDR3 protein: CASSLAGTGGREKLFF
CDR3 DNA: TGCGCCAGCAGCTTGGCCGGGACAGGGGGTCGAGAAAAACTGTTTTTT
D gene: TRBD1
clone size: -
CDR3 length: 16
J gene: TRBJ1-4
V gene: TRBV5-1

CDR3 protein: CASSFRRDTQYF
CDR3 DNA: TGTGCCAGCAGCTTCAGGAGAGATACGCAGTATTTT
D gene: -
clone size: -
CDR3 length: 12
J gene: TRBJ2-3
V gene: TRBV11-2